This T cell receptor (beta chain) was found in a study of T-cell reconstitution after alpha-beta-depleted transplantation in children. V lost 4 bases to trimming and J lost 4 bases, with 11 bases between them. This CDR3 is 13 amino acids long. Per the germline V gene, CDR1 is SGHKS and CDR2 is YYEKEE (reference sequence). Overall study findings and caveats: Several hundred expanded graft clones reportedly were the source of alpha-beta T cells about two months after transplant.

Comments on this clonotype: Its specificity is unknown.

Preparation of the TCRbeta library involved a method that used unique molecular identifiers. Each CDR3 protein is one row after TCRdb ran MiXCR on the PCR reads. The repertoire includes about 500,000 distinct CDR3 sequences, roughly 10% of them detected once, and 14% sits in the top ten. The receptor comes from a female patient between 2 and 15 years old who had a stem cell transplant for aplastic anemia, so the T cells may come from the graft donor. This chain links TRBV5-5 with TRBJ2-5; D gene unclear. Here the sequenced sample was PBMCs, mostly from graft donor cells, taken 180 days after TCRalphabeta/CD19-depleted stem cell transplant. The CDR3 here is CASSVPVSETQYF. CDR3 bases: TGTGCCAGCAGCGTCCCGGTATCAGAGACCCAGTACTTC.